These 24 T cell receptor beta chains share one sample of origin, sequenced in a study of shared clonotypes between healthy human individuals. Measured with immunoSEQ multiplex PCR; TCRdb has only the in-frame clones, and not every one. The profile shows hundreds of thousands of clones, 75% to 80% of them singletons. The sequenced sample was PBMCs. These receptor sequences come from a woman between 35 and 50 years old in good health. Some clones in this sample may be carry-over from other donors' samples.

The CDR3 DNA sequence: TGTGCCAGCAGTGAGGGACTAGAGACTTTTTCGGGCGAGCAGTACTTC. It specifies CASSEGLETFSGEQYF. V is TRBV2 and J is TRBJ2-7; 8 positions agree with TRBD2. Germline CDR1 reads SNHLY; CDR2 reads FYNNEI. This CDR3 contains 16 residues. The trim removed 3 bases at V and 6 bases at J, leaving 13 bases unmatched.

The chain uses TRBV19 and TRBJ2-7, with 9 positions matching TRBD1. Germline-derived CDR1 and CDR2 are LNHDA and SQIVND (reference sequence). The CDR3 totals 15 residues. The V segment lost 5 bases and the J segment 4 bases; nucleotides outside the gene matches: 9. CDR3 nucleotide sequence: TGTGCCAGTAGTCCCGGGACAGGGATGGGGTACGAGCAGTACTTC. The encoded protein is CASSPGTGMGYEQYF. Complete variable domain (other parts from reference TRBV19 and TRBJ2-7): DGGITQSPKYLFRKEGQNVTLSCEQNLNHDAMYWYRQDPGQGLRLIYYSQIVNDFQKGDIAEGYSVSREKKESFPLTVTSAQKNPTAFYLCASSPGTGMGYEQYFGPGTRLTVT.

This clone was observed a single time. The rearrangement uses TRBV2 and TRBJ1-4; D remains unclear. Germline CDR1 SNHLY, CDR2 FYNNEI. The germline V and J ends were trimmed by 3 bases and 7 bases, with 12 bases remaining between them. The CDR3 extends over 14 amino acids. DNA of the CDR3: TGTGCCAGCAGTGACCCCGGGGTGGGTGAAAAACTGTTTTTT. Translation gives CASSDPGVGEKLFF.

This rearrangement joins TRBV11-1 to TRBJ1-1; D unresolved. The germline V gene has CDR1 SGHAT and CDR2 FQDESV (reference sequence). The CDR3 extends over 13 amino acids. V lost 5 bases, J lost 1 base, and 8 bases lay in between. This CDR3 is CASSPTRNTEAFF. For the CDR3, the DNA is TGTGCCAGCAGCCCCACAAGGAACACTGAAGCTTTCTTT.

The chain employs TRBV6-5 and TRBJ2-5; no clear D. Germline CDR1 and CDR2: MNHEY and SVGAGI. V was cut by 0 bases and J by 1 base, with 9 bases left in between. There are 15 residues in the CDR3. CDR3 protein: CASSYSPAPQETQYF. DNA of the CDR3: TGTGCCAGCAGTTACTCCCCAGCGCCCCAAGAGACCCAGTACTTC.

The chain uses TRBV6-1 and TRBJ2-1; D might be TRBD1 (6 bases). CDR1 is MNHNS, CDR2 SASEGT, per germline. The V end lost 3 bases, the J end lost 2 bases, and 11 bases lay between the germline ends. This CDR3 has 15 amino acids. CDR3 loop: CASSDVGGPYNEQFF. CDR3 coding DNA: TGTGCCAGCAGTGACGTAGGGGGACCCTACAATGAGCAGTTCTTC.

This clone has more than one count but fewer than ten. The chain has TRBV5-4 and TRBJ1-2, with D hard to call. Between the trimmed V and J ends, which lost 7 bases and 2 bases, there was a span of 9 bases. The CDR3 loop spans 12 amino acids. CDR1 is SGHNT, CDR2 YYREEE, per germline (reference sequence). The CDR3 spells CASGQMNYGYTF. Written as DNA, the CDR3 is TGTGCCAGCGGGCAGATGAACTATGGCTACACCTTC.

This clone occurred a few times. This chain joins TRBV6-5 and TRBJ1-2, with 7 bases that match TRBD1. The germline V gene has CDR1 MNHEY and CDR2 SVGAGI. The CDR3 consists of 14 residues. V lost 7 bases, J lost 7 bases, and 12 bases stayed unmatched. The CDR3 DNA sequence: TGTGCCAGCACCGTGGACAGGATGCAAGGTGGCTACACCTTC. Its protein product is CASTVDRMQGGYTF.

This chain joins TRBV4-1 and TRBJ2-7; 8 bases align to TRBD1. The CDR3 runs 14 residues. The V segment lost 0 bases and the J segment 6 bases; nucleotides outside the gene matches: 4. The germline gives CDR1 MGHRA, CDR2 YSYEKL. The CDR3 DNA reads TGCGCCAGCAGCCAAGACAGGGGGCTCGGCGAGCAGTACTTC. Amino acid sequence: CASSQDRGLGEQYF.

A remark on this clone: The junction departs from the called germline gene at one end, perhaps through a read error. The chain couples TRBV28 to TRBJ2-5, with TRBD2 as a possible D gene (6 bases). Germline V gene lookup returns CDR1 MDHEN and CDR2 SYDVKM. The CDR3 totals 15 residues. CDR3 residues: CASSWRGANQEAQYF. The CDR3 coding sequence is TGTGCCAGCAGTTGGAGGGGAGCGAACCAAGAGGCCCAGTACTTC.

This clone has just a few counts. V gene TRBV19 combines with J gene TRBJ1-1; 12 bases align to TRBD1. V trimming: 1 base; J trimming: 1 base; junction bases outside the gene matches: 4. This CDR3 is 17 amino acids long. The germline V gene has CDR1 LNHDA and CDR2 SQIVND (reference sequence). The CDR3 sequence: CASSIGGQGAWNTEAFF. Written as DNA, the CDR3 is TGTGCCAGTAGTATAGGGGGACAGGGGGCCTGGAACACTGAAGCTTTCTTT.

Many counts were recorded for this clone. Other DNA sequences in the same sample also yield this CDR3. This sequence joins TRBV5-1 and TRBJ2-7, with TRBD1 matching 7 bases. CDR1 SGHRS and CDR2 YFSETQ come from the germline V gene. CDR3 length: 13 residues. V lost 2 bases to trimming and J lost 3 bases; unmatched junction nucleotides: 2. CDR3 protein: CASSFDRVYEQYF. CDR3 DNA sequence: TGCGCCAGCAGCTTCGACAGGGTCTACGAGCAGTACTTC.

The chain joins TRBV7-9 to TRBJ2-7; 11 nucleotides line up with TRBD2. Trimming cost V 8 bases and J 2 bases; bases outside gene matches: 11. In germline, CDR1 is SEHNR, CDR2 FQNEAQ (reference sequence). This CDR3 contains 16 residues. The CDR3 protein is CASGGRGSGRAYEQYF. As DNA, the CDR3 is TGTGCCAGCGGAGGACGGGGTAGCGGGAGGGCCTACGAGCAGTACTTC. Looking up the rest from reference TRBV7-9 and TRBJ2-7 gives the full variable domain: DTGVSQNPRHKITKRGQNVTFRCDPISEHNRLYWYRQTLGQGPEFLTYFQNEAQLEKSRLLSDRFSAERPKGSFSTLEIQRTEQGDSAMYLCASGGRGSGRAYEQYFGPGTRLTVT.

This sequence joins TRBV19 and TRBJ1-1; D is ambiguous. CDR1 LNHDA and CDR2 SQIVND come from the germline V gene (reference sequence). The CDR3 sequence is 14 residues long. Deletions cut 0 bases from V and 2 bases from J, with 7 bases between. CDR3 nucleotide sequence: TGTGCCAGTAGTATAGATTCATCCAACACTGAAGCTTTCTTT. It specifies CASSIDSSNTEAFF.

This clone showed up just once. The J gene is TRBJ2-1, the V gene TRBV5-4; 10 nucleotides align to TRBD2. Trimming removed 1 base from V and 3 bases from J; junction bases left unmatched: 4. There are 16 residues in the CDR3. Looked up from germline, CDR1 is SGHNT and CDR2 is YYREEE (reference sequence). The DNA for the CDR3 is TGTGCCAGCAGCTTGAGGGCTAGCGGGAGCTACAATGAGCAGTTCTTC. It encodes CASSLRASGSYNEQFF. The full variable domain, with the rest looked up from reference TRBV5-4 and TRBJ2-1, is ETGVTQSPTHLIKTRGQQVTLRCSSQSGHNTVSWYQQALGQGPQFIFQYYREEENGRGNFPPRFSGLQFPNYSSELNVNALELDDSALYLCASSLRASGSYNEQFFGPGTRLTVL.

The J gene is TRBJ2-3, the V gene TRBV11-2; perhaps TRBD2 as D (7 bases). Germline lookup yields CDR1 SGHAT and CDR2 FQNNGV. The V end lost 1 base, the J end lost 8 bases, and 19 bases lay between the germline ends. This CDR3 has 16 amino acids. The CDR3 DNA follows: TGTGCCAGCAGCTTAGCGGGGGGCGGGGCCGCAGCTACGCAGTATTTT. It is translated as CASSLAGGGAAATQYF.

With regard to this clone: This likely traces to a read error, being one base from a far larger clone. The chain has TRBV7-8 and TRBJ1-3; D gene uncertain. Germline CDR1 SGHVS, CDR2 FQNEAQ. The CDR3 has 18 amino acids. V shed 4 bases and J shed 0 bases, with 19 bases lying between them. In DNA, the CDR3 is TGTGCCAGCAGCTCCAGGACTAGAGGCGGAGGCTCTGGAAACACCATATATTTT. This gives the protein CASSSRTRGGGSGNTIYF. Using reference TRBV7-8 and TRBJ1-3 for the parts outside the CDR3, the full variable domain is GAGVSQSPRYKVAKRGQDVALRCDPISGHVSLFWYQQALGQGPEFLTYFQNEAQLDKSGLPSDRFFAERPEGSVSTLKIQRTQQEDSAVYLCASSSRTRGGGSGNTIYFGEGSWLTVV.

The rearrangement uses TRBV5-1 and TRBJ2-3, with 13 bases that match TRBD2. The CDR3 covers 16 residues. The germline V gene has CDR1 SGHRS and CDR2 YFSETQ. The V segment lost 1 base and the J segment 3 bases; nucleotides outside the gene matches: 2. CDR3 sequence (DNA): TGCGCCAGCAGCTTGACTAGCGGGAGGGGTACAGATACGCAGTATTTT. It translates to CASSLTSGRGTDTQYF.

The chain carries TRBV27 and TRBJ1-4, with D tentatively TRBD1 (5 bases). The CDR3 runs to 17 residues. Germline V gene data show CDR1 as MNHEY and CDR2 as SMNVEV (reference sequence). V shed 5 bases and J shed 8 bases, with 24 bases lying between them. CDR3 region: CASSARDRRGRGEKLFF. For the CDR3, the DNA is TGTGCCAGCAGTGCCCGTGATAGGAGGGGACGAGGGGAAAAACTGTTTTTT.

The chain has TRBV6-5 and TRBJ2-3; 8 bases line up with TRBD1. Looked up from germline, CDR1 is MNHEY and CDR2 is SVGAGI. The CDR3 has 14 amino acids. J was trimmed by 1 base and V by 4 bases; bases with no gene match: 1. The CDR3 region is CASSLTGGTDTQYF. CDR3 DNA: TGTGCCAGCAGTTTGACAGGGGGCACAGATACGCAGTATTTT.

This chain links TRBV2 with TRBJ2-7, with D tentatively TRBD2 (6 bases). Germline V gene data show CDR1 as SNHLY and CDR2 as FYNNEI. The CDR3 has 12 residues. V was clipped by 6 bases and J by 3 bases, with 9 bases between them. CDR3 region: CASRVSGYEQYF. In DNA, the CDR3 is TGTGCCAGCAGGGTTAGCGGCTACGAGCAGTACTTC.

The chain joins TRBV27 to TRBJ2-5; 15 bases line up with TRBD2. The CDR3 consists of 17 residues. V lost 0 bases, J lost 5 bases, and 4 bases stayed unmatched. The germline CDR1 and CDR2 sequences are MNHEY and SMNVEV (reference sequence). The CDR3: CASSLSGLAGGGETQYF. The DNA for the CDR3 is TGTGCCAGCAGTTTATCGGGACTAGCGGGAGGTGGGGAGACCCAGTACTTC.

V and J are TRBV4-3 and TRBJ1-1, with D perhaps matching TRBD1 (5 bases). Trimming took off 4 bases at V and 1 base at J, with 13 bases between the two ends. Per germline, CDR1 LGHNA and CDR2 YSLEER. The length of the CDR3 is 15 residues. The CDR3 region has the DNA TGCGCCAGCAGCCCACCGGGACGGAGGAACACTGAAGCTTTCTTT. Its protein is CASSPPGRRNTEAFF.

As to this clone: A far larger clone is only one base removed, so a read error is likely. This chain uses TRBV18 with TRBJ1-2; no reliable D call. The CDR3 loop spans 15 amino acids. Germline V lookup: CDR1 KGHSH, CDR2 LQKENI. CDR3 bases: TGTGCCAGCTCACCACTGTCAGACGCTAAATATGGCTACACCTTC. Protein product: CASSPLSDAKYGYTF.